This T cell receptor beta chain was sequenced for a study of control samples from healthy donors and cancer patients. CDR1 and CDR2 from the germline V gene are MNHEY and SVGAGI. The CDR3 is 14 residues long. Trimming pared 7 bases from V and 3 bases from J, leaving 12 bases between. Some clones are missing from TCRdb's copy, which holds only in-frame ones; the method was immunoSEQ multiplex PCR. The sample carries tens of thousands of clones, roughly 90% recorded once. The receptor was derived from a man aged 40-49 years with colorectal cancer. Sequencing was done on a sample of PBMCs. V gene TRBV6-5 combines with J gene TRBJ1-4; tentative D call: TRBD1 (5 bases). The CDR3 nucleotides are TGTGCCAGCATTCAGGGAATGGCTAATGAAAAACTGTTTTTT. Translated, it gives CASIQGMANEKLFF.